Presented here are 29 T cell receptor beta chains from one specimen sequenced in a study of blood T cell repertoires in COVID-19. Some clones are missing from TCRdb's copy, which holds only in-frame ones; the method was immunoSEQ multiplex PCR. The sample consists of under 35,000 clones, 85% of them appearing once. Sequenced material: peripheral blood. The receptors come from a woman in her sixties with active COVID-19.

The table lists this clone with a few counts. The rearrangement uses TRBV6-5 and TRBJ1-2, with unresolved D. Trimming shortened V by 6 bases and J by 8 bases, and 7 bases separated the two germline ends. Germline CDR1 MNHEY, CDR2 SVGAGI. The CDR3 extends over 10 amino acids. The CDR3 sequence is CASRRRGYTF. For the CDR3, the DNA is TGTGCCAGCAGGCGTCGGGGCTACACCTTC.

The sample holds one count of this clone. The V call is TRBV11-1, the J call TRBJ2-2; D is perhaps TRBD2 (6 bases). The ends were cut back, 1 base at V and 6 bases at J, with 12 bases in the middle. CDR1 and CDR2 (germline): SGHAT, FQDESV (reference sequence). This CDR3 is 15 amino acids long. The CDR3 DNA reads as TGTGCCAGCAGCTTAGTCGGGAGTGGGGCCGGGGAGCTGTTTTTT. It specifies CASSLVGSGAGELFF. The variable domain in full, completed from reference TRBV11-1 and TRBJ2-2, reads EAEVAQSPRYKITEKSQAVAFWCDPISGHATLYWYRQILGQGPELLVQFQDESVVDDSQLPKDRFSAERLKGVDSTLKIQPAELGDSAMYLCASSLVGSGAGELFFGEGSRLTVL.

The V call is TRBV2, the J call TRBJ2-1; 9 bases fit TRBD2. CDR1 SNHLY and CDR2 FYNNEI come from the germline V gene. CDR3 size: 18 residues. Germline trimming cut 4 bases from V and 3 bases from J; bases unmatched to any gene: 13. CDR3 in amino acids: CASSASRGGLQDYNEQFF. CDR3 bases: TGTGCCAGCAGTGCCTCGCGGGGGGGCCTCCAAGACTACAATGAGCAGTTCTTC.

J is TRBJ2-1 and V is TRBV7-6, with D possibly being TRBD2 (6 bases). The germline gives CDR1 SGHVS, CDR2 FNYEAQ. Trimming stripped 5 bases from V and 0 bases from J, with 20 bases between. The CDR3 consists of 18 residues. CDR3 DNA: TGTGCCAGCAGCCGCCCCCCCGGGACTCCGAGCTCCTACAATGAGCAGTTCTTC. This translates into CASSRPPGTPSSYNEQFF.

The genes are TRBV24-1 and TRBJ1-1; 8 bases line up with TRBD1. Germline V gene lookup returns CDR1 KGHDR and CDR2 SFDVKD. CDR3 length: 14 residues. Trimming took 7 bases from V and 1 from J; bases not matched to a gene: 4. The CDR3 sequence: CATSPGQGNTEAFF. CDR3 nucleotide sequence: TGTGCCACCAGCCCTGGACAGGGGAACACTGAAGCTTTCTTT.

The chain uses TRBV25-1 and TRBJ2-7, with 8 bases matching TRBD1. The ends lost 4 bases at V and 6 bases at J; junction bases unmatched: 2. The V gene's germline CDR1 is MGHDK and CDR2 SYGVNS. This CDR3 is 12 amino acids long. CDR3 nucleotides: TGTGCCAGCAGTGGGACAGGGCGCGAGCAGTACTTC. Its translation: CASSGTGREQYF.

The gene calls are TRBV28 and TRBJ2-7, with D perhaps TRBD1 (5 bases). Trimming took off 5 bases at V and 2 bases at J, with 22 bases between the two ends. The V gene's germline CDR1 is MDHEN and CDR2 SYDVKM. The CDR3 loop spans 17 amino acids. CDR3 DNA sequence: TGTGCCAGCAGTCCACGTAGGTGGGGCGGAGCTACCTACGAGCAGTACTTC. Protein sequence: CASSPRRWGGATYEQYF.

This clone appeared a single time. This rearrangement joins TRBV13 to TRBJ1-3, with D uncertain. This CDR3 region has 15 residues. Trimming left V 5 bases short and J 0 bases short, with 11 bases between. Germline V gives CDR1 PRHDT, CDR2 FYEKMQ (reference sequence). CDR3 amino acids: CASSPADFSGNTIYF. CDR3 nucleotides: TGTGCCAGCAGCCCCGCAGACTTCTCTGGAAACACCATATATTTT.

The chain employs TRBV5-6 and TRBJ2-3; the match to TRBD1 covers 9 bases. The CDR3 runs 13 residues. Losses at the gene ends were 0 bases for V and 11 bases for J; bases not matched to a gene: 4. Germline CDR1 reads SGHDT; CDR2 reads YYEEEE. CDR3 protein: CASSLAEDRGQYF. CDR3 DNA sequence: TGTGCCAGCAGCTTGGCGGAGGACAGGGGGCAGTATTTT.

This clone has a single count. The chain combines TRBV5-6 with TRBJ1-1, with D tentatively TRBD1 (5 bases). V was cut by 3 bases and J by 1 base, with 7 bases left in between. The germline CDR1 and CDR2 sequences are SGHDT and YYEEEE. This CDR3 is 13 amino acids long. The CDR3 reads CASSSTANTEAFF. The CDR3 DNA follows: TGTGCCAGCAGCTCGACAGCGAACACTGAAGCTTTCTTT.

The chain links TRBV30 to TRBJ2-3, with TRBD2 matching over 9 bases. The CDR3 spans 15 residues. The ends lost 0 bases at V and 6 bases at J; junction bases unmatched: 7. Germline lookup yields CDR1 GTSNPN and CDR2 SVGIG (reference sequence). Here the CDR3 DNA reads TGTGCCTGGAGTGTTAAAGCGGGAGGAGTCGATACGCAGTATTTT. It codes for CAWSVKAGGVDTQYF.

This clone occurred once. This chain links TRBV3-1 (or the pseudogene TRBV3-2) with TRBJ2-2; D gene unclear. This CDR3 region has 14 residues. Per the germline V gene, CDR1 is LGHDT and CDR2 is YNNKEL (reference sequence). The V end was cut by 5 bases, the J end by 3 bases, with 10 bases between. The CDR3 here is CASSSQAYTGELFF. Here the CDR3 DNA reads TGTGCCAGCAGCTCGCAGGCTTACACCGGGGAGCTGTTTTTT.

This chain uses TRBV5-1 with TRBJ2-4; 8 bases match TRBD1. V was pared by 2 bases and J by 0 bases, with 4 bases of the junction left unmatched. Germline CDR1 and CDR2: SGHRS and YFSETQ. The CDR3 contains 16 residues. CDR3 DNA: TGCGCCAGCAGCTTTGACAGGGGTGAAGCCAAAAACATTCAGTACTTC. Translation: CASSFDRGEAKNIQYF.

The V gene is TRBV15, the J gene TRBJ1-1; TRBD1 is a possible D gene (5 bases). V lost 7 bases and J lost 6, with 21 bases in between. Germline-derived CDR1 and CDR2 are LNHNV and YYDKDF (reference sequence). This CDR3 contains 15 residues. The CDR3 loop reads CATTSYLGAVAEAFF. CDR3 sequence (DNA): TGTGCCACCACCTCTTATTTAGGGGCGGTCGCTGAAGCTTTCTTT. Looking up the rest from reference TRBV15 and TRBJ1-1 gives the full variable domain: DAMVIQNPRYQVTQFGKPVTLSCSQTLNHNVMYWYQQKSSQAPKLLFHYYDKDFNNEADTPDNFQSRRPNTSFCFLDIRSPGLGDTAMYLCATTSYLGAVAEAFFGQGTRLTVV.

The chain uses TRBV5-4 and TRBJ2-1; 12 bases line up with TRBD1. J lost 4 bases, V lost 4 bases, and 12 bases had no gene match. CDR3 size: 18 residues. CDR1 SGHNT and CDR2 YYREEE come from the germline V gene (reference sequence). CDR3 nucleotide sequence: TGTGCCAGCAGCAATCCCGGGACAGGGGGCCGGGGTTACAATGAGCAGTTCTTC. This gives the protein CASSNPGTGGRGYNEQFF. Full variable domain (remainder filled in from reference TRBV5-4 and TRBJ2-1): ETGVTQSPTHLIKTRGQQVTLRCSSQSGHNTVSWYQQALGQGPQFIFQYYREEENGRGNFPPRFSGLQFPNYSSELNVNALELDDSALYLCASSNPGTGGRGYNEQFFGPGTRLTVL.

The rearrangement uses TRBV6-2 or TRBV6-3 and TRBJ1-5; D gene ambiguous. The CDR3 covers 17 residues. The V gene lost 0 bases and the J gene lost 5 bases, with 17 bases spanning the gap. Germline V gene lookup returns CDR1 MNHEY and CDR2 SVGEGT. CDR3 in DNA: TGTGCCAGCAGTTACTCGGAGGGAGGGCCCTTCCATCAGCCCCAGCATTTT. Translating gives CASSYSEGGPFHQPQHF.

This clone has only one observation. CDR3 DNA sequence: TGTGCCAGCAGTCCTCTTGGTGGGGCGGGAGGGGTCTACAATGAGCAGTTCTTC. It specifies CASSPLGGAGGVYNEQFF. This sequence joins TRBV28 and TRBJ2-1; 9 positions match TRBD2. V dropped 5 bases and J dropped 3; count of bases not matched to a gene: 14. The CDR3 totals 18 residues. CDR1 is MDHEN and CDR2 is SYDVKM in the germline V gene.

V gene TRBV29-1 combines with J gene TRBJ1-1; D is unclear. The length of the CDR3 is 12 residues. Germline-derived CDR1 and CDR2 are SQVTM and ANQGSEA. The V gene lost 1 base and the J gene lost 6 bases, with 9 bases spanning the gap. CDR3 sequence: CSVEVGPAEAFF. In nucleotides, the CDR3 is TGCAGCGTTGAAGTCGGTCCGGCTGAAGCTTTCTTT.

V usage is TRBV2 and J usage is TRBJ2-1; 7 bases agree with TRBD2. The V and J ends lost 6 bases and 3 bases, in that order; junction bases with no gene match: 11. CDR1 and CDR2 (germline): SNHLY, FYNNEI. The CDR3 runs 16 residues. The CDR3 DNA follows: TGTGCCAGCAGCTCTCAAAGCGGGGCCTTCTACAATGAGCAGTTCTTC. Its protein is CASSSQSGAFYNEQFF.

The V gene is TRBV2, the J gene TRBJ1-4, with D possibly being TRBD1 (5 bases). Trimming pared 5 bases from V and 1 base from J, leaving 8 bases between. Germline CDR1 SNHLY, CDR2 FYNNEI. The CDR3 runs 14 residues. CDR3 in amino acids: CASSIDRTNEKLFF. CDR3 sequence (DNA): TGTGCCAGCAGTATTGACAGAACTAATGAAAAACTGTTTTTT.

The chain joins TRBV24-1 to TRBJ2-7; tentative D call: TRBD1 (5 bases). The CDR3 runs to 16 residues. With 3 bases removed from V and 5 bases from J, the gap between germline ends came to 19 bases. From germline, CDR1 is KGHDR and CDR2 SFDVKD. The CDR3 sequence is CATSDLDPDRKDEQYF. CDR3 DNA: TGTGCCACCAGTGATCTGGACCCTGACAGAAAGGACGAGCAGTACTTC.

CDR3 sequence: CASSPGQGAGEQYF. The CDR3 nucleotides read TGTGCCAGCTCACCAGGGCAGGGGGCTGGCGAGCAGTACTTC. V and J are TRBV18 and TRBJ2-7, with 8 bases fitting TRBD1. The V gene's germline CDR1 is KGHSH and CDR2 LQKENI. The junction had 6 bases not matched to a gene; V was cut back by 2 bases and J by 6 bases. The CDR3 extends over 14 amino acids. Full variable domain (rest looked up from reference TRBV18 and TRBJ2-7): NAGVMQNPRHLVRRRGQEARLRCSPMKGHSHVYWYRQLPEEGLKFMVYLQKENIIDESGMPKERFSAEFPKEGPSILRIQQVVRGDSAAYFCASSPGQGAGEQYFGPGTRLTVT.

The chain combines TRBV30 with TRBJ1-4, with no clear D. There are 13 residues in the CDR3. Germline CDR1 is GTSNPN and CDR2 is SVGIG (reference sequence). Trimming removed 2 bases at V and 5 bases at J, with 9 bases between. Here the CDR3 reads CAWSFQINEKLFF. In DNA form, the CDR3 reads TGTGCCTGGAGTTTCCAGATAAATGAAAAACTGTTTTTT.

This chain links TRBV11-2 with TRBJ1-1, with 8 bases matching TRBD1. CDR1 SGHAT and CDR2 FQNNGV come from the germline V gene. CDR3 length equals 17 residues. V lost 0 bases, J lost 0 bases, and 6 bases stayed unmatched. The CDR3: CASSLDVTGVMNTEAFF. The CDR3, as DNA: TGTGCCAGCAGCTTAGATGTGACAGGGGTCATGAACACTGAAGCTTTCTTT.

The chain is built from TRBV7-3 and TRBJ2-5, with a tentative D call TRBD1 (6 bases). The CDR3 consists of 15 residues. V was cut by 2 bases and J by 3 bases, with 13 bases left in between. The germline V gene has CDR1 SGHTA and CDR2 FQGTGA. The CDR3 sequence is CASSLWGNREETQYF. CDR3 sequence (DNA): TGTGCCAGCAGCTTATGGGGCAACAGGGAAGAGACCCAGTACTTC.

The rearrangement uses TRBV5-1 and TRBJ2-3, with 10 bases lining up with TRBD1. The CDR3 has 15 residues. The V gene's germline CDR1 is SGHRS and CDR2 YFSETQ. The junction had 7 bases not matched to a gene; V was cut back by 5 bases and J by 4 bases. CDR3 nucleotides: TGCGCCAGCAGTCCCGGGACAGGGGTGCCAGATACGCAGTATTTT. Its protein product is CASSPGTGVPDTQYF.

The rearrangement uses TRBV10-1 and TRBJ2-6; D is perhaps TRBD2 (5 bases). CDR1 WNHNN and CDR2 SYGVQD come from the germline V gene (reference sequence). This CDR3 is 20 amino acids long. Between the trimmed V and J ends, which lost 4 bases and 1 base, there was a span of 23 bases. CDR3 loop: CASSVVERRLPLSGANVLTF. CDR3 DNA: TGCGCCAGCAGTGTGGTGGAAAGGAGGCTCCCATTGTCTGGGGCCAACGTCCTGACTTTC.

V is TRBV19 and J is TRBJ1-1; D is unclear. Trimming shortened V by 2 bases and J by 8 bases, and 12 bases separated the two germline ends. CDR1 and CDR2 (germline): LNHDA, SQIVND (reference sequence). This CDR3 has 13 residues. The DNA for the CDR3 is TGTGCCAGTAGTATAACTGAGGCCGGGGAAGCTTTCTTT. This translates into CASSITEAGEAFF. The full variable domain, in which reference TRBV19 and TRBJ1-1 provide the parts outside the CDR3, is DGGITQSPKYLFRKEGQNVTLSCEQNLNHDAMYWYRQDPGQGLRLIYYSQIVNDFQKGDIAEGYSVSREKKESFPLTVTSAQKNPTAFYLCASSITEAGEAFFGQGTRLTVV.

The J gene is TRBJ2-7, the V gene TRBV5-1; TRBD1 matches at 9 bases. V was clipped by 1 base and J by 4 bases; unmatched bases: 9. CDR3 length: 16 residues. Per germline, CDR1 SGHRS and CDR2 YFSETQ. CDR3 residues: CASSLFADRGGYEQYF. The CDR3 bases are TGCGCCAGCAGCTTGTTTGCGGACAGGGGTGGTTACGAGCAGTACTTC.